The entry that follows covers one T cell receptor (beta chain) sequence. What it binds is unknown. The table came from immunoSEQ multiplex PCR; TCRdb's copy has only in-frame clones and leaves some out. The sample consists of 40,000 to 45,000 clones, about 67% of them appearing once. After removal of 1 base from V and 1 base from J, the junction contained 4 bases not matched to a gene. From germline, CDR1 is LGHNA and CDR2 YNFKEQ. CDR3 length equals 16 residues. These data originate in a study of radiotherapy plus CTLA-4 blockade in lung cancer. General study findings and limits: Reports state that early shifts in blood T cell clones, with interferon-beta, best predicted response. Among blood TCR repertoires after radiotherapy plus ipilimumab, tumor-derived clones expanded.

This rearrangement joins TRBV4-2 to TRBJ1-2; 9 bases are shared with TRBD1. The starting material was peripheral blood, obtained from a patient treated with radiotherapy plus ipilimumab. The sequence derives from a human donor with non-small cell lung cancer who had a partial response to radiotherapy plus ipilimumab. CDR3 sequence (DNA): TGTGCCAGCAGCCAAGGATCGGGACAGGGTAACTATGGCTACACCTTC. Its translation is CASSQGSGQGNYGYTF.